The 9 T cell receptor beta chains given below trace back to one sample, sequenced in a study of cytomegalovirus exposure and HLA in healthy donors. The study ran its PCR with 60 Vbeta and 13 Jbeta primers. Assay: immunoSEQ multiplex PCR; the TCRdb copy retains only in-frame clones and omits some. The data contain about 160,000 clones, approximately 75% of them singletons. The sample comprised PBMCs. All receptors derive from a woman aged 18 to 35 in good health and CMV-seronegative.

V and J are TRBV19 and TRBJ2-7, with D possibly TRBD2 on 7 matching bases. The CDR3 is 13 amino acids. Trimming removed 3 bases from V and 5 bases from J, with 11 bases in between. Germline V gives CDR1 LNHDA, CDR2 SQIVND (reference sequence). DNA for the CDR3: TGTGCCAGTAGTATCGGGGGGCAGAACGAGCAGTACTTC. It specifies CASSIGGQNEQYF. Full variable domain (missing parts from reference TRBV19 and TRBJ2-7): DGGITQSPKYLFRKEGQNVTLSCEQNLNHDAMYWYRQDPGQGLRLIYYSQIVNDFQKGDIAEGYSVSREKKESFPLTVTSAQKNPTAFYLCASSIGGQNEQYFGPGTRLTVT.

V usage is TRBV5-1 and J usage is TRBJ1-2; 9 positions agree with TRBD1. Germline loops: CDR1 SGHRS, CDR2 YFSETQ. Trimming took 4 bases from V and 3 from J; bases not matched to a gene: 4. This CDR3 comprises 14 residues. CDR3 amino acids: CASSGDRAYYGYTF. The CDR3 DNA follows: TGCGCCAGCAGCGGGGACAGGGCTTACTATGGCTACACCTTC. The full variable domain, with the rest looked up from reference TRBV5-1 and TRBJ1-2, is KAGVTQTPRYLIKTRGQQVTLSCSPISGHRSVSWYQQTPGQGLQFLFEYFSETQRNKGNFPGRFSGRQFSNSRSEMNVSTLELGDSALYLCASSGDRAYYGYTFGSGTRLTVV.

The V gene is TRBV2, the J gene TRBJ2-2, with D unresolved. Deletions cut 5 bases from V and 5 bases from J, with 12 bases between. CDR3 size: 14 residues. Germline V gene data show CDR1 as SNHLY and CDR2 as FYNNEI. This CDR3 is CASSPSRYTGELFF. The DNA for the CDR3 is TGTGCCAGCAGTCCTTCACGGTATACCGGGGAGCTGTTTTTT.

The CDR3 DNA sequence: TGTGCCAGCAGTTCGGACTCGTCTGGGGCCAACGTCCTGACTTTC. Its protein is CASSSDSSGANVLTF. This chain connects TRBV6-4 to TRBJ2-6; D might be TRBD2 (5 bases). Per the germline V gene, CDR1 is MRHNA and CDR2 is SNTAGT. Trimming removed 5 bases from V and 1 base from J, with 9 bases in between. This CDR3 contains 15 residues.

Note on this clone: The junction does not match germline at one end; this may be a read error. The chain has TRBV7-9 and TRBJ1-1; 9 positions agree with TRBD1. CDR3 length: 12 amino acids. Germline V lookup: CDR1 SEHNR, CDR2 FQNEAQ (reference sequence). The CDR3 region has the DNA TGTTCCAGCAGCTTGGGACAGGGAGAAGCTTTCTTT. It codes for CSSSLGQGEAFF.

Note on this clone: Germline is not matched at one junction end, which may reflect a read error. The rearrangement links TRBV4-1 to TRBJ2-7, with D uncertain. The CDR3 has 13 amino acids. CDR1 is MGHRA, CDR2 YSYEKL, per germline. CDR3 nucleotide sequence: TGCGCCAGCAGCCAAGACCCCCAGTATCCCTCAATCTTC. This translates into CASSQDPQYPSIF.

V is TRBV11-3 and J is TRBJ1-5; maybe TRBD1 (6 bases). The CDR3 has 17 residues. Between the trimmed V and J ends, which lost 1 base and 0 bases, there was a span of 13 bases. Germline lookup yields CDR1 SGHNT and CDR2 YENEEA. The CDR3 coding sequence is TGTGCCAGCAGCTTAGGGTGCGACAGGAATAGCAATCAGCCCCAGCATTTT. Encoded protein: CASSLGCDRNSNQPQHF.

V usage is TRBV5-6 and J usage is TRBJ2-6; 7 nucleotides align to TRBD2. Germline V gene data show CDR1 as SGHDT and CDR2 as YYEEEE. V lost 3 bases and J lost 12; bases outside the gene matches: 12. CDR3 length: 15 residues. The CDR3 spells CASSWGGVLPLVLTF. CDR3 in DNA: TGTGCCAGCAGCTGGGGGGGGGTCCTCCCTCTCGTCCTGACTTTC.

The table lists this clone with a count of one. The chain recombines TRBV4-1 with TRBJ1-5, with D perhaps matching TRBD1 (5 bases). The V end was cut by 2 bases, the J end by 2 bases, with 19 bases between. CDR3 length equals 18 residues. The germline V gene has CDR1 MGHRA and CDR2 YSYEKL. CDR3: CASSQKFRPGRGNQPQHF. Written as DNA, the CDR3 is TGCGCCAGCAGCCAAAAGTTCAGGCCAGGGAGGGGCAATCAGCCCCAGCATTTT.